This TCR beta chain was sequenced during a study of T cell clonotyping in hematopoietic cell transplantation. The CDR3 totals 15 residues. Germline CDR1 is SGHAT and CDR2 is FQNNGV. Trimming removed 6 bases from V and 2 bases from J, with 16 bases in between. Assay: immunoSEQ multiplex PCR; the TCRdb copy retains only in-frame clones and omits some. The sample contains 40,000 to 45,000 clones, about 95% of which appear only once. The clonotype was recovered from a woman aged 50 to 65 in good health. Some clones in this sample may be carry-over from other donors' samples. V is TRBV11-2 and J is TRBJ1-1; maybe TRBD1 (6 bases). What was sequenced was peripheral blood mononuclear cells. CDR3 nucleotide sequence: TGTGCCAGCAGTTCCCGGGGGGCCCGAAACACTGAAGCTTTCTTT. Its translation: CASSSRGARNTEAFF.